This entry is about one TCR beta chain. Its antigen is currently unknown. From germline, CDR1 is PRHDT and CDR2 FYEKMQ (reference sequence). The ends lost 2 bases at V and 0 bases at J; junction bases unmatched: 5. This CDR3 contains 17 residues. This sample was taken from a study of T cells in pancreatic ductal adenocarcinoma. Selected pancreatic ductal adenocarcinoma patients had undergone surgery without neoadjuvant therapy. Produced via immunoSEQ multiplex PCR; TCRdb's table is partial and in-frame only. The data hold about 98,000 clones, with about 96% observed a single time. Points from the study as a whole: The resected cohort was biased toward the minority with early-stage disease.

The TCR originated in a human donor with pancreatic ductal adenocarcinoma. The gene calls are TRBV13 and TRBJ1-2; TRBD1 matches at 11 bases. Sequencing used PBMCs. The CDR3 region has the DNA TGTGCCAGCAGCTTAAAGGGACAGGGGGTACCTAACTATGGCTACACCTTC. Translated: CASSLKGQGVPNYGYTF.